One sample yielded the 27 T cell receptor beta chains listed below, sequenced in a study of T cells after yellow fever vaccination. MiXCR, applied by TCRdb to the 5' RACE reads, yields one record per CDR3 protein. The profile shows fewer than 150,000 distinct CDR3 sequences, roughly 7.9% of them singletons. The source was CD4+ T cells sorted from PBMCs, collected around 45 days after the first yellow fever vaccination. The receptor source for this set is a man between 18 and 35 years old who received the YFV17D yellow fever vaccine.

The chain carries TRBV12-1 and TRBJ2-7. TRBV12-1 is a known pseudogene. This CDR3 spans 14 amino acids. CDR3 sequence reads: CASGPGLNSYEQYF. CDR3 sequence (DNA): TGTGCCAGCGGCCCTGGGCTTAACTCCTACGAGCAGTACTTC.

This clonotype was seen at least ten times. V and J are TRBV3-1 and TRBJ2-7; 9 bases align to TRBD2. The junction had 5 bases not matched to a gene; V was cut back by 5 bases and J by 6 bases. Germline V gives CDR1 LGHDT, CDR2 YNNKEL (reference sequence). The CDR3 extends over 13 amino acids. The CDR3 loop reads CASSFSGGLEQYF. The CDR3 DNA sequence: TGTGCCAGCAGCTTTAGCGGGGGACTCGAGCAGTACTTC.

This clonotype was recorded at least ten times. The rearrangement joins TRBV7-2 to TRBJ2-1; D may correspond to TRBD1 or TRBD2 (5 bases each). The V gene's germline CDR1 is SGHTA and CDR2 FQGNSA. The CDR3 is made up of 14 amino acids. V was pared by 5 bases and J by 7 bases, with 15 bases between. CDR3 sequence reads: CASSRGELLNEQFF. For the CDR3, the DNA is TGTGCCAGCAGCCGAGGGGAGCTCTTGAATGAGCAGTTCTTC.

This clonotype has at least ten counts. V usage is TRBV5-1 and J usage is TRBJ1-1; TRBD1 matches at 9 bases. V lost 4 bases, J lost 5 bases, and 9 bases stayed unmatched. Germline V gene data show CDR1 as SGHRS and CDR2 as YFSETQ. The CDR3 runs to 15 residues. The CDR3 coding sequence is TGCGCCAGCAGCCTCCACTACAGGGGGCAAACTGAAGCTTTCTTT. Its protein is CASSLHYRGQTEAFF.

This clonotype was detected ten times or more. The chain carries TRBV12-3 or TRBV12-4 and TRBJ2-2, with D uncertain. The CDR3 length is 11 residues. V lost 5 bases and J lost 9, with 7 bases in between. CDR3 sequence: CASSPYRELFF. Written as DNA, the CDR3 is TGTGCCAGCAGTCCGTACCGGGAGCTGTTTTTT.

The J gene is TRBJ1-1, the V gene TRBV5-1; D unclear. Trimming removed 1 base at V and 1 base at J, with 8 bases between. Germline CDR1 reads SGHRS; CDR2 reads YFSETQ. This CDR3 has 14 amino acids. CDR3 in DNA: TGCGCCAGCAGCTTGTTTGGGGAGAACACTGAAGCTTTCTTT. Translating it yields CASSLFGENTEAFF.

This clonotype was found many times. The chain recombines TRBV12-3 or TRBV12-4 with TRBJ1-6; D is perhaps TRBD1 (5 bases). CDR3 length: 13 amino acids. Trimming shortened V by 7 bases and J by 4 bases, and 8 bases separated the two germline ends. CDR3 coding DNA: TGTGCCAGCAATAAGGGGTATAATTCACCCCTCCACTTT. Its translation: CASNKGYNSPLHF.

This clonotype was observed many times. J is TRBJ1-5 and V is TRBV4-3, with D uncertain. V lost 0 bases and J lost 1, with 10 bases in between. Germline CDR1 is LGHNA and CDR2 is YSLEER. The CDR3 loop spans 16 amino acids. CDR3 bases: TGCGCCAGCAGCCAAGAATACAGAACCAGCAATCAGCCCCAGCATTTT. Protein product: CASSQEYRTSNQPQHF.

This clonotype was found many times. The V and J genes are TRBV5-1 and TRBJ2-7, with a tentative D call TRBD2 (8 bases). CDR3 length: 15 amino acids. The ends were cut back, 5 bases at V and 3 bases at J, with 18 bases in the middle. Germline V gives CDR1 SGHRS, CDR2 YFSETQ. The CDR3 DNA sequence: TGCGCCAGCAGACGTATCGGGGGGGACAGCTACGAGCAGTACTTC. Its translation: CASRRIGGDSYEQYF.

The chain combines TRBV7-3 with TRBJ2-3; D unclear. This CDR3 comprises 16 residues. Trimming cost V 5 bases and J 4 bases, with 19 bases left between them. Germline V CDR1 and CDR2: SGHTA, FQGTGA. CDR3 region: CASSLNRVLGSDTQYF. The CDR3 bases are TGTGCCAGCAGCCTAAATCGGGTTTTAGGATCAGATACGCAGTATTTT.

The table lists this clonotype with many counts. The J gene is TRBJ1-5, the V gene TRBV27; D is unresolved. V lost 3 bases, J lost 0 bases, and 6 bases lay in between. The CDR3 extends over 14 amino acids. Per the germline V gene, CDR1 is MNHEY and CDR2 is SMNVEV (reference sequence). Written as DNA, the CDR3 is TGTGCCAGCAGTTTGAAGAGTAGCAATCAGCCCCAGCATTTT. This codes for CASSLKSSNQPQHF.

This clonotype was observed at least ten times. The rearrangement links TRBV6-1 to TRBJ2-2; possibly TRBD1 for D (6 bases). Germline CDR1 MNHNS, CDR2 SASEGT. The CDR3 runs to 14 residues. V was shortened by 10 bases and J by 6 bases, with 18 bases between the two germline ends. CDR3 sequence: CATGVRGSAGELFF. The CDR3 region has the DNA TGTGCCACCGGGGTCAGGGGTTCGGCCGGGGAGCTGTTTTTT.

A word on this clonotype: The DNA is omitted, as the CDR3 cannot be located on it reliably, and the CDR3 follows TCRdb's listing. The rearrangement uses TRBV7-5 and TRBJ2-5; the D call TRBD1 from the table was never checked on the DNA. TRBV7-5 is a known pseudogene. Including both end residues, the CDR3 is 14 amino acids long. The chain's CDR3 is CSPASAVGRGTQYF.

This clonotype was recorded many times. The CDR3 nucleotides are TGTGCCAGCAGGACTAGGGCCGGGGAGCTGTTTTTT. This encodes CASRTRAGELFF. The chain joins TRBV7-2 to TRBJ2-2; perhaps TRBD2 as D (6 bases). V gave up 6 bases and J gave up 6 bases, with 8 bases separating them. CDR1 and CDR2 from the germline V gene are SGHTA and FQGNSA. The CDR3 has 12 residues.

This clonotype came up many times. The chain has TRBV20-1 and TRBJ2-5; perhaps TRBD2 as D (5 bases). The V end was cut by 3 bases, the J end by 1 base, with 9 bases between. The CDR3 spans 13 residues. Per germline, CDR1 DFQATT and CDR2 SNEGSKA (reference sequence). The CDR3 reads CSASSASQETQYF. For the CDR3, the DNA is TGCAGTGCTAGTAGCGCGAGCCAAGAGACCCAGTACTTC.

This clonotype was found many times. The CDR3 coding sequence is TGTGCCAGCTCACCACTTGGACAGCTCGAGCAGTACTTC. Translating it yields CASSPLGQLEQYF. The V and J genes are TRBV18 and TRBJ2-7; D perhaps matches TRBD1 (6 bases). Germline V gene data show CDR1 as KGHSH and CDR2 as LQKENI. The CDR3 loop spans 13 amino acids. The V end lost 1 base, the J end lost 6 bases, and 10 bases lay between the germline ends. Drawing the rest from reference TRBV18 and TRBJ2-7, the complete variable domain is NAGVMQNPRHLVRRRGQEARLRCSPMKGHSHVYWYRQLPEEGLKFMVYLQKENIIDESGMPKERFSAEFPKEGPSILRIQQVVRGDSAAYFCASSPLGQLEQYFGPGTRLTVT.

This clonotype has a count of ten or more. The CDR3 sequence: CASSALTNYGYTF. The CDR3, as DNA: TGTGCCAGCAGTGCGCTTACTAACTATGGCTACACCTTC. The rearrangement uses TRBV6-1 and TRBJ1-2; D is uncertain. The CDR3 extends over 13 amino acids. V gave up 4 bases and J gave up 0 bases, with 6 bases separating them. Germline assignment: CDR1 MNHNS and CDR2 SASEGT.

This clonotype was seen many times. The gene calls are TRBV9 and TRBJ1-1; D gene unclear. Germline-derived CDR1 and CDR2 are SGDLS and YYNGEE. CDR3 length: 15 residues. V lost 2 bases and J lost 1, with 12 bases in between. CDR3 in amino acids: CASSVLGLQNTEAFF. The CDR3 coding sequence is TGTGCCAGCAGCGTGTTAGGACTCCAGAACACTGAAGCTTTCTTT.

This clonotype was seen only a few times. This sequence joins TRBV30 and TRBJ1-1; D is uncertain. With 3 bases removed from V and 6 bases from J, the gap between germline ends came to 11 bases. This CDR3 contains 12 residues. Germline CDR1 is GTSNPN and CDR2 is SVGIG (reference sequence). This CDR3 is CAWSRLRSEAFF. For the CDR3, the DNA is TGTGCCTGGAGCAGACTTAGATCTGAAGCTTTCTTT.

This clonotype has more than one count but fewer than ten. The rearrangement links TRBV5-1 to TRBJ1-1; no clear D gene. CDR1 and CDR2 from the germline V gene are SGHRS and YFSETQ. V lost 0 bases to trimming and J lost 2 bases, with 14 bases between them. This CDR3 is built from 16 residues. In nucleotides, the CDR3 is TGCGCCAGCAGCTTGGACCCAGACGGAACCAACACTGAAGCTTTCTTT. This codes for CASSLDPDGTNTEAFF.

The gene calls are TRBV18 and TRBJ1-2, with D unclear. CDR3 length equals 14 residues. V was cut by 4 bases and J by 2 bases, with 11 bases left in between. In germline, CDR1 is KGHSH, CDR2 LQKENI. CDR3 nucleotide sequence: TGTGCCAGCTCACTTTCAGAGGCAAACTATGGCTACACCTTC. Its protein is CASSLSEANYGYTF.

This clonotype was found a few times. The rearrangement links TRBV20-1 to TRBJ1-5, with D unresolved. In germline, CDR1 is DFQATT, CDR2 SNEGSKA (reference sequence). V lost 6 bases to trimming and J lost 5 bases, with 11 bases between them. CDR3 length: 12 amino acids. CDR3 nucleotide sequence: TGCAGTGCGGTCGGCAGCCATCAGCCCCAGCATTTT. Translating gives CSAVGSHQPQHF.

The chain employs TRBV7-8 and TRBJ2-5; 13 positions agree with TRBD2. The CDR3 spans 17 residues. The germline V gene has CDR1 SGHVS and CDR2 FQNEAQ. With V trimmed by 5 bases and J by 2 bases, 8 bases remained unmatched. The CDR3, as DNA: TGTGCCAGCAGCCCGCGGGGACTAGCGGGGTCTCAAGAGACCCAGTACTTC. Amino acid sequence: CASSPRGLAGSQETQYF.

This clonotype was counted many times. V and J are TRBV12-3 or TRBV12-4 and TRBJ2-3; 9 nucleotides line up with TRBD2. CDR3 length equals 15 residues. V dropped 0 bases and J dropped 8; count of bases not matched to a gene: 6. The CDR3 is CASSLARGGVGTQYF. CDR3 in DNA: TGTGCCAGCAGTTTAGCCCGCGGGGGGGTCGGTACGCAGTATTTT.

This clonotype was seen only a few times. V usage is TRBV5-6 and J usage is TRBJ1-2, with D possibly TRBD1 on 5 matching bases. The CDR3 is 13 residues long. The V end was cut by 4 bases, the J end by 9 bases, with 16 bases between. Germline values: CDR1 SGHDT, CDR2 YYEEEE. For the CDR3, the DNA is TGTGCCAGCAGCATATCCAGGGTCATGAGCTACACCTTC. This encodes CASSISRVMSYTF.

In this sample, this clonotype turned up many times. The chain links TRBV11-3 to TRBJ2-2; a weak D match, TRBD1 (5 bases). V lost 3 bases and J lost 2, with 7 bases in between. The CDR3 has 14 amino acids. Germline V gene lookup returns CDR1 SGHNT and CDR2 YENEEA. The CDR3 coding sequence is TGTGCCAGCAGCTTGGACATCAACACCGGGGAGCTGTTTTTT. This gives the protein CASSLDINTGELFF.

This clonotype was counted between two and nine times. The junction departs from germline at one end; a sequencing error may be responsible. V is TRBV7-3 and J is TRBJ2-5; D may be TRBD1 or TRBD2 (5 bases each). The CDR3 is 12 amino acids. Germline values: CDR1 SGHTA, CDR2 FQGTGA. The CDR3 reads CASSLSRGRLEF. The CDR3 coding sequence is TGTGCCAGCAGCTTGTCTCGGGGACGTCTAGAGTTC.